The T cell receptor beta chain under discussion was sequenced for a study of T cell clonality in common variable immunodeficiency. About this clone: Its specificity is not known. The observed sequence ends 3 residues before the CDR3 terminus, with the missing tail filled in from the germline J gene.

Trimming cost V 1 base and J 5 bases, with 9 bases left between them. The CDR3 totals 13 residues. In germline, CDR1 is SGHKS, CDR2 YYEKEE (reference sequence). Profiling relied on immunoSEQ multiplex PCR, and the TCRdb table lists in-frame clones only, not all of them. The sample shows 25,000 to 35,000 clones, none of them appearing just once. The study's findings and limits: In common variable immunodeficiency, TCR beta chains reportedly carried fewer deletions and N-nucleotide insertions.

The source is a human donor with common variable immunodeficiency. What was sequenced was peripheral blood mononuclear cells. The chain recombines TRBV5-5 with TRBJ2-5, with D uncertain. The sequenced CDR3 bases are TGTGCCAGCAGCTTGCTAGGAATGGAGACC. Amino acids: CASSLLGMET. In full, the CDR3 is CASSLLGMETQYF.